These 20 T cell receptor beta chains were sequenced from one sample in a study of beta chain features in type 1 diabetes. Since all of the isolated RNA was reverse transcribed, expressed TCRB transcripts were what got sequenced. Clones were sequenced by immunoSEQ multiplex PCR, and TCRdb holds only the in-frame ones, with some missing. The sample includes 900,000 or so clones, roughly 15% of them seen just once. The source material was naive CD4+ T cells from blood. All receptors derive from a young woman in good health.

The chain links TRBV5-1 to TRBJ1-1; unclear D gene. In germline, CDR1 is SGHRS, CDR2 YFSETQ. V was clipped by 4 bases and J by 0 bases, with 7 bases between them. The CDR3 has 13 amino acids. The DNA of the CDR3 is TGCGCCAGCAGCCCAACGATGAACACTGAAGCTTTCTTT. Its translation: CASSPTMNTEAFF. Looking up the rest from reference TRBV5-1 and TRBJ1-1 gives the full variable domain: KAGVTQTPRYLIKTRGQQVTLSCSPISGHRSVSWYQQTPGQGLQFLFEYFSETQRNKGNFPGRFSGRQFSNSRSEMNVSTLELGDSALYLCASSPTMNTEAFFGQGTRLTVV.

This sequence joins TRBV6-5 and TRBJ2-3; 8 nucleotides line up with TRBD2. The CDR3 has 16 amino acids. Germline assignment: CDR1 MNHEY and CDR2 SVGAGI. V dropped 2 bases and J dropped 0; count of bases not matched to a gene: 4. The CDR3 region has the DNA TGTGCCAGCAGTTACGTAGCGGGACCTAGCACAGATACGCAGTATTTT. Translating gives CASSYVAGPSTDTQYF.

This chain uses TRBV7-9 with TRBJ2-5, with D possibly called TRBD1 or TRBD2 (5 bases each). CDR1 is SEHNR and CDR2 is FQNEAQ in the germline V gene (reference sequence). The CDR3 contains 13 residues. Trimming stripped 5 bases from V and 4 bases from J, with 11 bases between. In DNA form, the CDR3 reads TGTGCCAGCAGCCACCCGGGGCGAGAGACCCAGTACTTC. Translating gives CASSHPGRETQYF.

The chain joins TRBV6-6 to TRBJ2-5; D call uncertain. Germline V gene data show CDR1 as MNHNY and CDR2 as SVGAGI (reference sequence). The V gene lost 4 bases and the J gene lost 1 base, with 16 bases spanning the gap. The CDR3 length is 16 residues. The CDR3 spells CASSWAPARSQETQYF. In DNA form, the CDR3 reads TGTGCCAGCAGTTGGGCTCCGGCTAGGTCCCAAGAGACCCAGTACTTC.

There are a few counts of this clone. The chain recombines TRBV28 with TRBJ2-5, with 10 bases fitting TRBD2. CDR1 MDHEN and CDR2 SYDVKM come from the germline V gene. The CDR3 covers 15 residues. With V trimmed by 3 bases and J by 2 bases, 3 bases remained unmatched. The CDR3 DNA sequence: TGTGCCAGCAGTTTCCTGACTAGCGGGCAAGAGACCCAGTACTTC. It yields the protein CASSFLTSGQETQYF.

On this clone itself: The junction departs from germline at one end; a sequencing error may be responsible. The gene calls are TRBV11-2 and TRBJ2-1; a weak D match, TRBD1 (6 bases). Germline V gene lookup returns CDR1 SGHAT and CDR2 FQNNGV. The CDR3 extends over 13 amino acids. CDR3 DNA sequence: TGCGCCAGCAGCCAAGGGGGATACAATGAGCAGTTCTTC. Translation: CASSQGGYNEQFF. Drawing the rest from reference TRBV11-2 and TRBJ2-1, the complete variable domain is EAGVAQSPRYKIIEKRQSVAFWCNPISGHATLYWYQQILGQGPKLLIQFQNNGVVDDSQLPKDRFSAERLKGVDSTLKIQPAKLEDSAVYLCASSQGGYNEQFFGPGTRLTVL.

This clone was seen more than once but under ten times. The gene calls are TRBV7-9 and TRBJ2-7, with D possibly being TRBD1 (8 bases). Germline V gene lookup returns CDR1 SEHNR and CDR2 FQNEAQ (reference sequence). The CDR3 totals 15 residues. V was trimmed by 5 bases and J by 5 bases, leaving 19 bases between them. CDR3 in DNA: TGTGCCAGCAGCCCCCGGGGAGGGACAGGCCACGAGCAGTACTTC. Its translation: CASSPRGGTGHEQYF.

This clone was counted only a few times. The CDR3 here is CSVDRESTDTQYF. For the CDR3, the DNA is TGCAGCGTTGACAGAGAATCCACAGATACGCAGTATTTT. V is TRBV29-1 and J is TRBJ2-3; D not resolved. From germline, CDR1 is SQVTM and CDR2 ANQGSEA. The length of the CDR3 is 13 residues. V dropped 3 bases and J dropped 2 bases, with 9 bases sitting between them.

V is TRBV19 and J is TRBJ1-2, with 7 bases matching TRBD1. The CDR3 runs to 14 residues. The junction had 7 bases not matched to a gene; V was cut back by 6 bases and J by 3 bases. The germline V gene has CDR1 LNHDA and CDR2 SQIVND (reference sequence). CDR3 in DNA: TGTGCCAGTAGACTCCGGGACAGCGACTATGGCTACACCTTC. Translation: CASRLRDSDYGYTF. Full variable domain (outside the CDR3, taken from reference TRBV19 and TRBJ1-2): DGGITQSPKYLFRKEGQNVTLSCEQNLNHDAMYWYRQDPGQGLRLIYYSQIVNDFQKGDIAEGYSVSREKKESFPLTVTSAQKNPTAFYLCASRLRDSDYGYTFGSGTRLTVV.

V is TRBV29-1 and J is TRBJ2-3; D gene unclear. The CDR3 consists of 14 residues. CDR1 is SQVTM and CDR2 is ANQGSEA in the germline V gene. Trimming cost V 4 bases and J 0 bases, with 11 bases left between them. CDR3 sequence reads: CSVGGETSTDTQYF. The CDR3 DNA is TGCAGCGTTGGCGGAGAAACTAGCACAGATACGCAGTATTTT.

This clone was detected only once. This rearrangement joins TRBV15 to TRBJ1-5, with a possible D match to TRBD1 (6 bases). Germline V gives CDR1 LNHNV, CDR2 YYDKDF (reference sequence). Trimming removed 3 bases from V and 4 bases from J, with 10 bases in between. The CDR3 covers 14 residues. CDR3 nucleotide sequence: TGTGCCACCAGCAGCGGGACATTTAATCAGCCCCAGCATTTT. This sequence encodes CATSSGTFNQPQHF.

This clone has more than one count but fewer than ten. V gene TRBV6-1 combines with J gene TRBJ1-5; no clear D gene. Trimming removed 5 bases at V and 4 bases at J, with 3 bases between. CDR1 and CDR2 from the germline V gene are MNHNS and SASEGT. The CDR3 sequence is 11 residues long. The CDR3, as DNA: TGTGCCAGCAGTTGGAATCAGCCCCAGCATTTT. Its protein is CASSWNQPQHF.

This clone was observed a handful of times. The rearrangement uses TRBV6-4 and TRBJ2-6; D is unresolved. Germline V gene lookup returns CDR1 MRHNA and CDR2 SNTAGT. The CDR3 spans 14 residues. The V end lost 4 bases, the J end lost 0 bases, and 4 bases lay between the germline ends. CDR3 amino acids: CASSVGSGANVLTF. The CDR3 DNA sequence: TGTGCCAGCAGTGTGGGCTCTGGGGCCAACGTCCTGACTTTC.

CDR3 protein: CASSQNPPSGELFF. CDR3 coding DNA: TGCGCCAGCAGCCAAAACCCGCCTTCGGGGGAGCTGTTTTTT. V and J are TRBV4-3 and TRBJ2-2; D unclear. V shed 2 bases and J shed 8 bases, with 12 bases lying between them. Germline assignment: CDR1 LGHNA and CDR2 YSLEER. The CDR3 loop spans 14 amino acids.

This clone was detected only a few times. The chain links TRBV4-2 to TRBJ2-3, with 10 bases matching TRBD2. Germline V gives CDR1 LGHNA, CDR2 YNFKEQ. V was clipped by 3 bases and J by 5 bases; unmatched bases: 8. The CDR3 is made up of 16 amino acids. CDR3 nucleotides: TGTGCCAGCAGCCAGAGGAGCGGGAGGGTCGGAGATACGCAGTATTTT. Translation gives CASSQRSGRVGDTQYF.

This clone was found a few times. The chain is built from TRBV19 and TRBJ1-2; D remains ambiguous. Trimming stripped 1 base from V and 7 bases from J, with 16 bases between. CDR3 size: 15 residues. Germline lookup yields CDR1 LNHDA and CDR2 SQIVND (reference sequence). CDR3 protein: CASSIGAGASRGYTF. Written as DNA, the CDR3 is TGTGCCAGTAGTATAGGGGCAGGTGCAAGCCGTGGCTACACCTTC.

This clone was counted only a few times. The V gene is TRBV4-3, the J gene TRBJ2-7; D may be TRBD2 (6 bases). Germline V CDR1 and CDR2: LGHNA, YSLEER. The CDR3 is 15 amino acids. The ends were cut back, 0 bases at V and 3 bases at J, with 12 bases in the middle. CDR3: CASSQDRRGGYEQYF. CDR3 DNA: TGCGCCAGCAGCCAAGATAGGCGGGGCGGCTACGAGCAGTACTTC.

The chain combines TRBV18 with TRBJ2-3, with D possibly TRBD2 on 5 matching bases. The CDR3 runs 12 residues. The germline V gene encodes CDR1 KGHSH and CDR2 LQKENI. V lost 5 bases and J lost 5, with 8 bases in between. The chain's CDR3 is CASSSRVDTQYF. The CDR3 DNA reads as TGTGCCAGCTCATCGAGGGTAGATACGCAGTATTTT.

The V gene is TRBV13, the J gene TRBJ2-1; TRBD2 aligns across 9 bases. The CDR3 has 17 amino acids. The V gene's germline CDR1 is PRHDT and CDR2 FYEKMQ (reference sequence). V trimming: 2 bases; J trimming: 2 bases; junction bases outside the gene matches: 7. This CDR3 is CASSLSSREGPYNEQFF. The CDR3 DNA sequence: TGTGCCAGCAGCTTAAGTTCGCGGGAGGGCCCCTACAATGAGCAGTTCTTC.

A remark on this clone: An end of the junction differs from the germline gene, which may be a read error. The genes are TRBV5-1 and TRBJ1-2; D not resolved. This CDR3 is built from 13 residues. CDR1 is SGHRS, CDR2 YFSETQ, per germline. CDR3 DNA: TGTGCCAGCAGCTTGGTCACAGCACAAAGCTACACCTTC. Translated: CASSLVTAQSYTF.